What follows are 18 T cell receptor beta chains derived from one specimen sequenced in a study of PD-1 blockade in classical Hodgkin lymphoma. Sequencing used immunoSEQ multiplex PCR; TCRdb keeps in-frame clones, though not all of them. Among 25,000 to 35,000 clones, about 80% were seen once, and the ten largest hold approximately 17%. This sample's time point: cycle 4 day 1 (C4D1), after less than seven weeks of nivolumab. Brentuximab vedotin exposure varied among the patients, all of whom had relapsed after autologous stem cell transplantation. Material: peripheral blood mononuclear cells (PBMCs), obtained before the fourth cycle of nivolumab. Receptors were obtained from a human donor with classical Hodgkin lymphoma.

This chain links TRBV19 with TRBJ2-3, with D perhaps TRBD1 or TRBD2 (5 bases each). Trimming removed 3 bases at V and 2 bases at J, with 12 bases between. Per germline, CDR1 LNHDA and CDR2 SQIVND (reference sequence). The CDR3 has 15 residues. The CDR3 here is CASSMTGAATDTQYF. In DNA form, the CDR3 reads TGTGCCAGTAGTATGACCGGGGCGGCCACAGATACGCAGTATTTT.

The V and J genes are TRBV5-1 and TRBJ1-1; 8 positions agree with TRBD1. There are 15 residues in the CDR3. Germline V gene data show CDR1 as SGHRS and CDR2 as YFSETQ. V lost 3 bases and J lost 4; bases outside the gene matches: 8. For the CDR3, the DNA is TGCGCCAGCAGCTCGGACAGGGTCGGGCGCACTGAAGCTTTCTTT. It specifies CASSSDRVGRTEAFF.

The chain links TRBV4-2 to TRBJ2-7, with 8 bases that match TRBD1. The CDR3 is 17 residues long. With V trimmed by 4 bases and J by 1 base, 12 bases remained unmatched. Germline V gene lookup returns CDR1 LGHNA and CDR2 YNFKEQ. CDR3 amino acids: CASSLSHQGAGSYEQYF. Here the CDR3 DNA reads TGTGCCAGCAGCCTCTCCCACCAGGGGGCAGGGTCCTACGAGCAGTACTTC.

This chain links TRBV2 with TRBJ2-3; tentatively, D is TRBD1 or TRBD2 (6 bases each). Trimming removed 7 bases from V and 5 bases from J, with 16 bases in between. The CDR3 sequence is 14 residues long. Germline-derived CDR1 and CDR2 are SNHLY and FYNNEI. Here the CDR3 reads CASKRGAWVDTQYF. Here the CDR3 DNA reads TGTGCCAGCAAGAGGGGGGCCTGGGTAGATACGCAGTATTTT.

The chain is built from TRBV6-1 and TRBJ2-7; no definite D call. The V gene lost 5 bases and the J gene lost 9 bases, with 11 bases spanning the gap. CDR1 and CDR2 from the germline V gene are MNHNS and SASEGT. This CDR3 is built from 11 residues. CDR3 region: CASSYAFWQYF. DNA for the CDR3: TGTGCCAGCAGTTATGCCTTTTGGCAGTACTTC.

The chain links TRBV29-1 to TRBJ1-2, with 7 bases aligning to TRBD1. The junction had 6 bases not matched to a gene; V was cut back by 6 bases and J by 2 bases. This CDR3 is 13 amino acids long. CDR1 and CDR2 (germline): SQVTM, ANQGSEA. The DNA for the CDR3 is TGCAGCGTGAGGACAGGCGGCAACTATGGCTACACCTTC. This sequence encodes CSVRTGGNYGYTF.

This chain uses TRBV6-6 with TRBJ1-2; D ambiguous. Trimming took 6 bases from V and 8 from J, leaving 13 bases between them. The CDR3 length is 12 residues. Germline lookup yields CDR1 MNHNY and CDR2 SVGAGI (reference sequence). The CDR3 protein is CASSPGARGYTF. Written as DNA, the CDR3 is TGTGCCAGCAGCCCAGGTGCGCGAGGCTACACCTTC.

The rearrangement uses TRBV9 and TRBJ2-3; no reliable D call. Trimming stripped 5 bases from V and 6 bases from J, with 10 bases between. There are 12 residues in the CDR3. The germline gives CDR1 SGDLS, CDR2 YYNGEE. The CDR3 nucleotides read TGTGCCAGCAGTCCCGGACCGGATACGCAGTATTTT. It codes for CASSPGPDTQYF.

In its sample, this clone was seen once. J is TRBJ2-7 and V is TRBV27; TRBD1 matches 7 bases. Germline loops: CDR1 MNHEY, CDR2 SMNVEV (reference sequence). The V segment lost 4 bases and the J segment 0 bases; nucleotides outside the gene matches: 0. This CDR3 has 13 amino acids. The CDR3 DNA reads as TGTGCCAGCAGTTGGGACAGCTCCTACGAGCAGTACTTC. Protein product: CASSWDSSYEQYF.

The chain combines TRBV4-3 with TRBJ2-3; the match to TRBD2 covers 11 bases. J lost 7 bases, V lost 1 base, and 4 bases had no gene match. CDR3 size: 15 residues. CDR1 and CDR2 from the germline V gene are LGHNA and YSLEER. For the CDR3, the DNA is TGCGCCAGCAGCCAAGTGGGACTAGCGGAACATACGCAGTATTTT. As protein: CASSQVGLAEHTQYF.

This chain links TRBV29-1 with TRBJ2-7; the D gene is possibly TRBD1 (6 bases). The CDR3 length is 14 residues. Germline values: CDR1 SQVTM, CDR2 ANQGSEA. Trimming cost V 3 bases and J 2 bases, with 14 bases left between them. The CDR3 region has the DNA TGCAGCGTTGACGGGTCAGGGGCCCCCTACGAGCAGTACTTC. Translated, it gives CSVDGSGAPYEQYF.

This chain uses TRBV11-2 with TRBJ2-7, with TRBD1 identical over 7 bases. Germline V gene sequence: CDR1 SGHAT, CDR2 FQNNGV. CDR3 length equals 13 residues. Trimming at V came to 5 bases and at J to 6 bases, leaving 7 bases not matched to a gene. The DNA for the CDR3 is TGTGCCAGCAGCCCTAGGACAGGCAGCGAGCAGTACTTC. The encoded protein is CASSPRTGSEQYF. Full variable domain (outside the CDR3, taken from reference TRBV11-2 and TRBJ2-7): EAGVAQSPRYKIIEKRQSVAFWCNPISGHATLYWYQQILGQGPKLLIQFQNNGVVDDSQLPKDRFSAERLKGVDSTLKIQPAKLEDSAVYLCASSPRTGSEQYFGPGTRLTVT.

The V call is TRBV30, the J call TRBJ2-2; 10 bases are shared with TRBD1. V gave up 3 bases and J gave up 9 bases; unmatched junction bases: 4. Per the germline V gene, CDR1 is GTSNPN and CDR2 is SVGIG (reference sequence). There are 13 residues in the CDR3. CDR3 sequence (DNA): TGTGCCTGGAGCCGGGACAGGGGTAGGGAGCTGTTTTTT. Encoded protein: CAWSRDRGRELFF.

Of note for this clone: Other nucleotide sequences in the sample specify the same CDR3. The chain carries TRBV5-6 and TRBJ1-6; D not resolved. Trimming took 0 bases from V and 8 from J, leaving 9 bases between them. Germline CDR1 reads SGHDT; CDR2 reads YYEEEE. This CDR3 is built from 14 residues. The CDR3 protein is CASSLVTSYSPLHF. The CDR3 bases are TGTGCCAGCAGCTTGGTCACGAGCTATTCACCCCTCCACTTT.

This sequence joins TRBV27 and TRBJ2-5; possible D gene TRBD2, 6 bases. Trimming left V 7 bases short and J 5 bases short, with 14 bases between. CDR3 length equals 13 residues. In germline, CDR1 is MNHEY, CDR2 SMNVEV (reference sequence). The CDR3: CASTPQEGETQYF. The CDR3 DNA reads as TGTGCCAGCACGCCTCAGGAGGGGGAGACCCAGTACTTC.

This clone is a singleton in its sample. CDR3 nucleotides: TGCGCCAGCAGCTTGTATGATTCTGGAGATACGCAGTATTTT. Its translation: CASSLYDSGDTQYF. The chain combines TRBV5-1 with TRBJ2-3; D not resolved. V was trimmed by 1 base and J by 5 bases, leaving 11 bases between them. The V gene's germline CDR1 is SGHRS and CDR2 YFSETQ. The CDR3 has 14 residues.

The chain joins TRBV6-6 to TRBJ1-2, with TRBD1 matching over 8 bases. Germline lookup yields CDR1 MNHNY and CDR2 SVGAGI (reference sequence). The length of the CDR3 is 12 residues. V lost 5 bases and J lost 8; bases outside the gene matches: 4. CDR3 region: CASSETGEGYTF. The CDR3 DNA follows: TGTGCCAGCAGTGAGACAGGGGAAGGCTACACCTTC.

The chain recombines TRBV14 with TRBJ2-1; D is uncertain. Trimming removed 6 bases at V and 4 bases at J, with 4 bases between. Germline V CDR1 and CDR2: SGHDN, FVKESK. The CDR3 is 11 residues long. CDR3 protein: CASSKYNEQFF. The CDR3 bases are TGTGCCAGCAGTAAGTACAATGAGCAGTTCTTC.